Here is one T cell receptor beta chain with its context. The data were taken from a study of blood T cell repertoires in COVID-19. Study-level background: Acute and convalescent COVID-19 samples came from the United States, Italy and Spain. T cells, B-cell-depleted T cells, or PBMCs supplied cDNA or gDNA.

Original analysis: Scientists estimated how many nucleated cells there were by amplifying reference gene primers. Only in-frame clones appear in the TCRdb table, and some are missing; sequencing was by immunoSEQ multiplex PCR. D and trimming come from the DNA, and the V and J calls and clone size come from that table. The table lists approximately 66,000 clones, more than 60% of them singletons, with approximately 20% in the top ten. CDR1 is SGHRS, CDR2 YFSETQ, per germline. The junction had 2 bases not matched to a gene; V was cut back by 4 bases and J by 5 bases. CDR3 length: 13 residues. Sequencing was done on a sample of peripheral blood. The chain joins TRBV5-1 to TRBJ2-2; TRBD2 matches 7 bases. The source is a man between 60 and 75 years old with acute or convalescent COVID-19. CDR3 loop: CASSALATGELFF. In DNA form, the CDR3 reads TGCGCCAGCAGCGCACTAGCGACCGGGGAGCTGTTTTTT.